The 15 T cell receptor beta chains given below trace back to one sample, sequenced in a study of cytomegalovirus exposure and HLA in healthy donors. Primers for the PCR totalled 60 Vbeta and 13 Jbeta. The protocol was immunoSEQ multiplex PCR, while the TCRdb copy is restricted to in-frame clones and leaves out a portion. In the table there are about 180,000 clones, approximately 80% of which are singletons. Sequenced sample: PBMCs. These receptors originate from a woman in her forties or fifties in good health and CMV-seronegative.

This clone has only one observation. The chain joins TRBV2 to TRBJ2-1; tentative D call: TRBD2 (6 bases). The germline gives CDR1 SNHLY, CDR2 FYNNEI. V lost 6 bases, J lost 0 bases, and 18 bases lay in between. The CDR3 length is 17 residues. The CDR3 nucleotides read TGTGCCAGCAGCCCGATAATTGACGGGAGCTCCTACAATGAGCAGTTCTTC. Encoded protein: CASSPIIDGSSYNEQFF.

This clone has only a few counts. This specimen includes other DNA sequences encoding the same CDR3. This chain links TRBV2 with TRBJ1-1; D is uncertain. With 7 bases removed from V and 0 bases from J, the gap between germline ends came to 12 bases. Per the germline V gene, CDR1 is SNHLY and CDR2 is FYNNEI. The CDR3 has 14 residues. CDR3 sequence reads: CASIRSGLNTEAFF. The CDR3 coding sequence is TGTGCCAGCATTCGCTCGGGGTTGAACACTGAAGCTTTCTTT.

The rearrangement joins TRBV6-1 to TRBJ2-5, with 10 bases identical to TRBD1. Germline V CDR1 and CDR2: MNHNS, SASEGT. With V trimmed by 3 bases and J by 7 bases, 5 bases remained unmatched. CDR3 length: 14 residues. CDR3 region: CASSEDRGSGTQYF. CDR3 coding DNA: TGTGCCAGCAGTGAGGACAGGGGGTCAGGGACCCAGTACTTC.

In this sample, this clone turned up a few times. The chain joins TRBV7-8 to TRBJ2-1, with 13 bases aligning to TRBD2. The ends lost 4 bases at V and 6 bases at J; junction bases unmatched: 6. Germline CDR1 is SGHVS and CDR2 is FQNEAQ. The CDR3 consists of 16 residues. CDR3 amino acids: CASSSTRLAGGNEQFF. The CDR3 nucleotides read TGTGCCAGCAGCTCTACCCGACTAGCGGGAGGCAATGAGCAGTTCTTC. The full variable domain, in which reference TRBV7-8 and TRBJ2-1 provide the parts outside the CDR3, is GAGVSQSPRYKVAKRGQDVALRCDPISGHVSLFWYQQALGQGPEFLTYFQNEAQLDKSGLPSDRFFAERPEGSVSTLKIQRTQQEDSAVYLCASSSTRLAGGNEQFFGPGTRLTVL.

This clone was recorded only once. V usage is TRBV18 and J usage is TRBJ1-1; 10 bases match TRBD1. V lost 6 bases to trimming and J lost 7 bases; unmatched junction nucleotides: 5. The CDR3 loop spans 13 amino acids. Per germline, CDR1 KGHSH and CDR2 LQKENI. CDR3 coding DNA: TGTGCCAGCTCCCGACAGGGGGCGGTTGAAGCTTTCTTT. This translates into CASSRQGAVEAFF.

The V gene is TRBV7-9, the J gene TRBJ1-5, with D hard to call. Per the germline V gene, CDR1 is SEHNR and CDR2 is FQNEAQ (reference sequence). The CDR3 spans 13 residues. V lost 5 bases to trimming and J lost 6 bases, with 11 bases between them. Written as DNA, the CDR3 is TGTGCCAGCAGCCTACAAAGCGGTCAGCCCCAGCATTTT. It encodes CASSLQSGQPQHF.

This clone has only a few counts. The chain employs TRBV19 and TRBJ2-5, with D perhaps matching TRBD2 (5 bases). CDR3 size: 12 residues. Germline values: CDR1 LNHDA, CDR2 SQIVND (reference sequence). V gave up 3 bases and J gave up 5 bases, with 7 bases separating them. The CDR3 is CASSMRAETQYF. The CDR3 DNA reads TGTGCCAGTAGTATGCGGGCGGAGACCCAGTACTTC.

The chain uses TRBV11-3 and TRBJ2-1, with 7 bases lining up with TRBD1. The V and J ends lost 1 base and 0 bases, in that order; junction bases with no gene match: 6. CDR1 is SGHNT, CDR2 YENEEA, per germline. The CDR3 sequence is 17 residues long. In DNA, the CDR3 is TGTGCCAGCAGCTTAGGAGACAGGGAAAACTCCTACAATGAGCAGTTCTTC. It yields the protein CASSLGDRENSYNEQFF.

V is TRBV13 and J is TRBJ2-1, with 8 bases matching TRBD2. Germline loops: CDR1 PRHDT, CDR2 FYEKMQ (reference sequence). V was clipped by 1 base and J by 3 bases; unmatched bases: 2. This CDR3 spans 15 amino acids. CDR3 amino acids: CASSLAGGGYNEQFF. DNA for the CDR3: TGTGCCAGCAGCTTAGCGGGGGGGGGCTACAATGAGCAGTTCTTC.

The chain recombines TRBV28 with TRBJ2-2; TRBD1 might be the D (6 bases). The CDR3 contains 19 residues. Trimming cost V 3 bases and J 4 bases, with 24 bases left between them. Looked up from germline, CDR1 is MDHEN and CDR2 is SYDVKM. The CDR3 DNA reads as TGTGCCAGCAGTTTTCCGGGTTACAGGGTCGGCGAACTCACCGGGGAGCTGTTTTTT. Residues: CASSFPGYRVGELTGELFF.

The V and J genes are TRBV5-1 and TRBJ2-4, with D unresolved. V lost 1 base and J lost 0, with 11 bases in between. CDR1 SGHRS and CDR2 YFSETQ come from the germline V gene. The CDR3 has 16 residues. The CDR3 nucleotides read TGCGCCAGCAGCTTGCACACAGTTCTAGCCAAAAACATTCAGTACTTC. Its translation is CASSLHTVLAKNIQYF.

This chain uses TRBV7-2 with TRBJ2-3, with 10 positions matching TRBD2. The junction had 8 bases not matched to a gene; V was cut back by 6 bases and J by 5 bases. Germline loops: CDR1 SGHTA, CDR2 FQGNSA. The CDR3 sequence is 15 residues long. The CDR3 sequence is CASSSPGLAIDTQYF. CDR3 coding DNA: TGTGCCAGCAGTTCCCCGGGACTAGCGATAGATACGCAGTATTTT.

This clone was detected only once. J is TRBJ2-7 and V is TRBV5-1, with TRBD1 matching 9 bases. Trimming took 5 bases from V and 4 from J; bases not matched to a gene: 7. From germline, CDR1 is SGHRS and CDR2 YFSETQ. The CDR3 consists of 14 residues. CDR3 coding DNA: TGCGCCAGCAGGGTAGGGACAGGGCCTTACGAGCAGTACTTC. Protein product: CASRVGTGPYEQYF.

This chain connects TRBV6-1 to TRBJ1-2; the D is unclear. The CDR3 covers 13 residues. V lost 0 bases, J lost 8 bases, and 10 bases lay in between. Germline lookup yields CDR1 MNHNS and CDR2 SASEGT. CDR3 in amino acids: CASSEAFGTGYTF. The CDR3 nucleotides read TGTGCCAGCAGTGAAGCATTCGGTACCGGCTACACCTTC.

This chain connects TRBV5-4 to TRBJ2-7; D is perhaps TRBD1 (6 bases). CDR1 and CDR2 (germline): SGHNT, YYREEE (reference sequence). CDR3 length equals 17 residues. V was pared by 7 bases and J by 1 base, with 24 bases between. The CDR3 DNA is TGTGCCAGCGGTACCCCAGCTTTGGACAGTGCGTCCTACGAGCAGTACTTC. This codes for CASGTPALDSASYEQYF.